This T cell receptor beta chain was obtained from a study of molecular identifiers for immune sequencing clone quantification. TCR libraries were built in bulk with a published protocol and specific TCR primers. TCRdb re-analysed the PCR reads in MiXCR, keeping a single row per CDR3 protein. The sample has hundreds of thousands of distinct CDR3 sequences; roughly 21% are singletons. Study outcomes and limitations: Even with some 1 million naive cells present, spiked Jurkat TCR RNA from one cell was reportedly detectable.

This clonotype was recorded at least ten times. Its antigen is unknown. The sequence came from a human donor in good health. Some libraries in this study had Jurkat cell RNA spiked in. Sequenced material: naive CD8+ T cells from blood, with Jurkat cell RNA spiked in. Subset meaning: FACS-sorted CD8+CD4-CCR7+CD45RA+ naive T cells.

The CDR3 sequence: CASRPGPRTDTQYF. The CDR3 DNA reads as TGTGCCAGCAGACCTGGACCTCGCACAGATACGCAGTATTTT. The chain employs TRBV5-6 and TRBJ2-3; D call uncertain. V lost 5 bases to trimming and J lost 1 base, with 11 bases between them. The CDR3 is 14 amino acids. Germline CDR1 reads SGHDT; CDR2 reads YYEEEE.